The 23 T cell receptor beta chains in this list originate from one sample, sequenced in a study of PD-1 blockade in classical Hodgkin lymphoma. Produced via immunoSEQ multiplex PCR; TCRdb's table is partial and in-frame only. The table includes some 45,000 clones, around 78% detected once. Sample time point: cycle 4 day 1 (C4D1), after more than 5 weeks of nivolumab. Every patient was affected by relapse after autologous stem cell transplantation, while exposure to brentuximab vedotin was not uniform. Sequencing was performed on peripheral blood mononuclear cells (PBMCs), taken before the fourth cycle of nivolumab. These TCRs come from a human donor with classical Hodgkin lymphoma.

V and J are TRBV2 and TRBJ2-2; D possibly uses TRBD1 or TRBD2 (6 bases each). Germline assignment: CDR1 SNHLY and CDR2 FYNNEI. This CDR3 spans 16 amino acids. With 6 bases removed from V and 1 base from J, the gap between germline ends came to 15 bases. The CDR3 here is CASSEQGLGNTGELFF. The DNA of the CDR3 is TGTGCCAGCAGCGAACAGGGACTCGGGAACACCGGGGAGCTGTTTTTT.

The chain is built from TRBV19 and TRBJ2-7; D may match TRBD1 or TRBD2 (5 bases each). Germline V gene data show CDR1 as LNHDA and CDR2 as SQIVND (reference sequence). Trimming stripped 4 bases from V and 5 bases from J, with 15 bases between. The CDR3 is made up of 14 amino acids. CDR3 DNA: TGTGCCAGTAGTAGGTACAGAGGGGATGACGAGCAGTACTTC. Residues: CASSRYRGDDEQYF.

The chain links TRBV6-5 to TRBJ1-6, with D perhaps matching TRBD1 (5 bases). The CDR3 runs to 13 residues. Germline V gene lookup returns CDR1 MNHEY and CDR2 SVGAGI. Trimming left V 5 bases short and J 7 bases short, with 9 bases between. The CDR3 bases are TGTGCCAGCAGTCGACAGATGAATTCACCCCTCCACTTT. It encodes CASSRQMNSPLHF.

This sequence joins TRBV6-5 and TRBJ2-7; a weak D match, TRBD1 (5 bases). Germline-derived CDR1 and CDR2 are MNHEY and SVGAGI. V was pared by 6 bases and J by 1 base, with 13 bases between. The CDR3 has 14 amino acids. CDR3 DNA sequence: TGTGCCAGCAGCCGTCAACAGGCGTCCTACGAGCAGTACTTC. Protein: CASSRQQASYEQYF.

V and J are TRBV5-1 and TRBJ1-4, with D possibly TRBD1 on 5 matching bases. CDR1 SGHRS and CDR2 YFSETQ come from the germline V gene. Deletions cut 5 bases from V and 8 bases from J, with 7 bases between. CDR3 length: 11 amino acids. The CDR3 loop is CASSNREKLFF. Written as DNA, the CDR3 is TGCGCCAGCAGTAACAGGGAAAAACTGTTTTTT.

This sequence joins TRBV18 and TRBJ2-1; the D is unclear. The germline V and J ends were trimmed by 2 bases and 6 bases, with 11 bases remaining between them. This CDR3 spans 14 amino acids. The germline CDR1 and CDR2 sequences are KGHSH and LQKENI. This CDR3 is CASSPASEFNEQFF. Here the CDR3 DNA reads TGTGCCAGCTCACCAGCCTCCGAGTTCAATGAGCAGTTCTTC.

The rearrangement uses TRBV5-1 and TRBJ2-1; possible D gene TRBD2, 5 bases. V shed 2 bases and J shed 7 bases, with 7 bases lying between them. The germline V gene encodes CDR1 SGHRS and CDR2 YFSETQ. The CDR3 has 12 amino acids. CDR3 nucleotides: TGCGCCAGCAGCTTTTGGGAGAATGAGCAGTTCTTC. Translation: CASSFWENEQFF.

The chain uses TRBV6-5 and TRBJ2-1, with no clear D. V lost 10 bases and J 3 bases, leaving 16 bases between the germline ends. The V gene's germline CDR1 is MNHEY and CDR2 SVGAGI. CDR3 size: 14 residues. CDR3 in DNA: TGTGCCACCAAGTTCGGTACGCTCTACAATGAGCAGTTCTTC. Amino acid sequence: CATKFGTLYNEQFF.

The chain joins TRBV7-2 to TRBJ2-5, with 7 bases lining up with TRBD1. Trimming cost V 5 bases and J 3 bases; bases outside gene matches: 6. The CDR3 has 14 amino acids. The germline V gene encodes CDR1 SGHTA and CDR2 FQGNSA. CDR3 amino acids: CASSAGDRKETQYF. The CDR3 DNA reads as TGTGCCAGCAGCGCTGGGGACAGAAAAGAGACCCAGTACTTC.

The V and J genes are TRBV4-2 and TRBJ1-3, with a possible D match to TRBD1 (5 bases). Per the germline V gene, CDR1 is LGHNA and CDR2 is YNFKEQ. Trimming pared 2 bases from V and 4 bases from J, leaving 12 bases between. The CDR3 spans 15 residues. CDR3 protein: CASSQTRVQGNTIYF. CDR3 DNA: TGTGCCAGCAGCCAAACCAGGGTTCAGGGAAACACCATATATTTT.

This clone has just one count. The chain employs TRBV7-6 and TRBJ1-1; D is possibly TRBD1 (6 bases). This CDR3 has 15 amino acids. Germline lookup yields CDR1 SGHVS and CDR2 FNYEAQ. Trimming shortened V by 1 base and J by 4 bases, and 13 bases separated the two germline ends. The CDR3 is CASSLVGEGVTEAFF. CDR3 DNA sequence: TGTGCCAGCAGCTTAGTGGGGGAGGGGGTCACTGAAGCTTTCTTT.

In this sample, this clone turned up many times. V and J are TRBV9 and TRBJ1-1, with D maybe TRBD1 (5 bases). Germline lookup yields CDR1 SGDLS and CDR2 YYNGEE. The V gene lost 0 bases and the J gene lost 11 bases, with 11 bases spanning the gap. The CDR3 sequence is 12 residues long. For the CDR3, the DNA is TGTGCCAGCAGCGTAGTGGAGGGGAGGGCTTTCTTT. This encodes CASSVVEGRAFF. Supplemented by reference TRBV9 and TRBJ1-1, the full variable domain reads DSGVTQTPKHLITATGQRVTLRCSPRSGDLSVYWYQQSLDQGLQFLIQYYNGEERAKGNILERFSAQQFPDLHSELNLSSLELGDSALYFCASSVVEGRAFFGQGTRLTVV.

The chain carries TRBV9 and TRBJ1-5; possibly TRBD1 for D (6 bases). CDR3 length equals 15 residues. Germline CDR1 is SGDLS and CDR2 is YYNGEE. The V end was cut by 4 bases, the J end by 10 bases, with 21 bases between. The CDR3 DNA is TGTGCCAGCAGCTCTGGAGACAGGATATTTAACCCCCAGCATTTT. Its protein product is CASSSGDRIFNPQHF.

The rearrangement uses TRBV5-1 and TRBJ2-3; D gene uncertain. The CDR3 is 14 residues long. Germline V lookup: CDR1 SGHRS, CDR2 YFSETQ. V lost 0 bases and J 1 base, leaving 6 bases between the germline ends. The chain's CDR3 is CASSLDGGTDTQYF. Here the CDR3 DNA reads TGCGCCAGCAGCTTGGACGGAGGCACAGATACGCAGTATTTT.

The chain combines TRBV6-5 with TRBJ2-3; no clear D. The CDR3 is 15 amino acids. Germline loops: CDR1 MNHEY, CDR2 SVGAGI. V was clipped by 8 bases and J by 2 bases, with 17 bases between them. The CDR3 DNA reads TGTGCCAGCTCAAGGGCCGCTTTTATCACAGATACGCAGTATTTT. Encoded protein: CASSRAAFITDTQYF.

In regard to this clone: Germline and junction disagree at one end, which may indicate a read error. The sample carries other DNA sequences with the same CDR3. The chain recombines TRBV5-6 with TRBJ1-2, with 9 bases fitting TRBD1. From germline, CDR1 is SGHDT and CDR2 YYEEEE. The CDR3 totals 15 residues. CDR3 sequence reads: CASSIWDRVNYGYTF. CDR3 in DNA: TGTGCCAGCAGCATATGGGACAGGGTAAACTACGGCTACACCTTC.

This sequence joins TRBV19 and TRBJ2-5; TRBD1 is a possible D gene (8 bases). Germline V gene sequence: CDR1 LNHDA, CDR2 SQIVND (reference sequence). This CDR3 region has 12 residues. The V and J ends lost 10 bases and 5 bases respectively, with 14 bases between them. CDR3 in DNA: TGTGCCACCACAGGGGGAGGGGAGACCCAGTACTTC. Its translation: CATTGGGETQYF.

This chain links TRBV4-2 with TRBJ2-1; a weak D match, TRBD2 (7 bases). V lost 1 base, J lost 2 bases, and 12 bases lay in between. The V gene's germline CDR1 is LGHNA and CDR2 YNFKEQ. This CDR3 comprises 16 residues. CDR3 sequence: CASSQVGGGPYNEQFF. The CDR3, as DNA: TGTGCCAGCAGCCAAGTGGGCGGGGGCCCCTACAATGAGCAGTTCTTC.

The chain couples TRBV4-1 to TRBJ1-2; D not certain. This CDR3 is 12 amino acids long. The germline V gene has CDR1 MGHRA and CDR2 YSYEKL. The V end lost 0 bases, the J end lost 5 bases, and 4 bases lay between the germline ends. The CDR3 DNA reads TGCGCCAGCAGCCAAGATCTGTATGGCTACACCTTC. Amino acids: CASSQDLYGYTF.

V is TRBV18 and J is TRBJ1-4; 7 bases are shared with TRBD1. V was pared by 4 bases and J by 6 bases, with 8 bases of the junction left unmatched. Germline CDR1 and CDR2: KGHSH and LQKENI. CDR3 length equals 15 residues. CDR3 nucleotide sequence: TGTGCCAGCTCACGCTTTCAGGGGGAGGATGAAAAACTGTTTTTT. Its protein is CASSRFQGEDEKLFF.

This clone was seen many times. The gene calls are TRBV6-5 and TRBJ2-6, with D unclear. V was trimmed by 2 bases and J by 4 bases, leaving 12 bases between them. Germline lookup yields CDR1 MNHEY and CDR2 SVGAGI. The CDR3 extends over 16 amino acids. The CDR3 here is CASSYASQYGANVLTF. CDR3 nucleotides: TGTGCCAGCAGTTACGCGAGCCAGTACGGGGCCAACGTCCTGACTTTC.

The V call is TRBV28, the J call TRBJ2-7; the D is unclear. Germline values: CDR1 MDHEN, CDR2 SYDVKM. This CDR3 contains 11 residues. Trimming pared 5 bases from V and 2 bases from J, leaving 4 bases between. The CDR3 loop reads CASSDPYEQYF. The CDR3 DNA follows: TGTGCCAGCAGTGACCCCTACGAGCAGTACTTC. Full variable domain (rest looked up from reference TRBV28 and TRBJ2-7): DVKVTQSSRYLVKRTGEKVFLECVQDMDHENMFWYRQDPGLGLRLIYFSYDVKMKEKGDIPEGYSVSREKKERFSLILESASTNQTSMYLCASSDPYEQYFGPGTRLTVT.

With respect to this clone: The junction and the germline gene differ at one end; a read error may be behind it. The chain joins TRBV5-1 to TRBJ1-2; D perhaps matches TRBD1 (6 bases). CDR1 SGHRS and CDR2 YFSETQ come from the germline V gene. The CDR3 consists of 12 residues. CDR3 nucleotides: TGCGCCACCAGCAAGGGGGTGGATGGCTACACCTTC. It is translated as CATSKGVDGYTF.